Sequencing of this T cell receptor beta chain was carried out in a study of OX40 agonist ivuxolimab in advanced cancers. Overall study: Partial responses occurred in Three dose-escalation patients, one with hepatocellular carcinoma and two with cutaneous melanoma.

The data were produced by immunoSEQ multiplex PCR, yet TCRdb's version contains in-frame clones alone and is incomplete. The sample lists about 20,000 clones, approximately 87% occurring once. Study-wide findings and caveats: The specificity for antigen of the expanded peripheral T cells was not determined.

V was clipped by 1 base and J by 6 bases, with 12 bases between them. In germline, CDR1 is LNHNV, CDR2 YYDKDF (reference sequence). The CDR3 spans 14 residues. In the case of this clone: Its antigen is unidentified.

The TCR sequence derives from an adult with an advanced solid tumor such as melanoma, head and neck, liver or kidney cancer. Source: CD4+ or CD8+ T cells sorted from blood, taken in a trial of the OX40 agonist ivuxolimab. The V call is TRBV15, the J call TRBJ1-1; D possibly corresponds to TRBD1 (5 bases). The CDR3 DNA follows: TGTGCCACCAGCAGAGTCGGGGGGGATCCTGAAGCTTTCTTT. Its translation is CATSRVGGDPEAFF.